This T cell receptor (beta chain) was identified during a study of T cell responses to AZD1222 COVID-19 vaccine. General study results and limits: Seropositivity was recorded at baseline in only six AZD1222 recipients.

The repertoire was sequenced with immunoSEQ multiplex PCR; TCRdb's copy has only in-frame clones and lacks some. The sample lists fewer than 85,000 clones, roughly 84% occurring once. The CDR3 spans 13 residues. The germline V gene has CDR1 GTSNPN and CDR2 SVGIG (reference sequence). Trimming took 0 bases from V and 8 from J, leaving 13 bases between them. About this clone: Its antigen is unidentified.

The J gene is TRBJ1-2, the V gene TRBV30; possibly TRBD1 for D (6 bases). This clonotype was sampled from an adult who received the AZD1222 COVID-19 vaccine. The source was peripheral blood, collected 28 days after the second AZD1222 dose. CDR3 amino acids: CAWSVQGLYGYTF. CDR3 nucleotide sequence: TGTGCCTGGAGTGTTCAGGGGCTCTACGGCTACACCTTC.